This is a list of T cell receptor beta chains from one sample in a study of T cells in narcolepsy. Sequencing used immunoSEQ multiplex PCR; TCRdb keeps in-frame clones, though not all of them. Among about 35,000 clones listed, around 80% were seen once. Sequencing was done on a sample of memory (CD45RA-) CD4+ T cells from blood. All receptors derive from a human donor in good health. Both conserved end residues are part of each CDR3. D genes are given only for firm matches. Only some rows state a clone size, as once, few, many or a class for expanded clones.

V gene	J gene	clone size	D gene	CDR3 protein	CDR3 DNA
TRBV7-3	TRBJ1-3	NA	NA	CASSLSSGNTIYF	TGTGCCAGCAGTCTCAGCTCTGGAAACACCATATATTTT
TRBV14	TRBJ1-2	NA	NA	CASSQGGVVYGYTF	TGTGCCAGCAGCCAAGGAGGGGTCGTCTATGGCTACACCTTC
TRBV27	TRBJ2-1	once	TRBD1	CASSPDRAFGVEQFF	TGTGCCAGCAGTCCCGACAGGGCCTTTGGGGTTGAGCAGTTCTTC
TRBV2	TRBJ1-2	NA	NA	CASSVEKGGGYGYTF	TGTGCCAGCAGTGTGGAGAAGGGTGGGGGCTATGGCTACACCTTC
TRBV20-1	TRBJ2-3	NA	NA	CSATGEGQYF	TGCAGTGCTACCGGAGAAGGGCAGTATTTT
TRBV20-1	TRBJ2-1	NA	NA	CSASLKNEQFF	TGCAGTGCTAGTCTTAAAAATGAGCAGTTCTTC
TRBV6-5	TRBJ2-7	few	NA	CASTTNIGRNEQYF	TGTGCCAGCACCACTAACATAGGTCGAAACGAGCAGTACTTC
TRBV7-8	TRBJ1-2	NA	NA	CASSLTGDYGYTF	TGTGCCAGCAGCTTAACGGGGGACTATGGCTACACCTTC
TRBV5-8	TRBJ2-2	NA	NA	CASSSRDTGELFF	TGTGCCAGCAGCTCCAGGGACACCGGGGAGCTGTTTTTT
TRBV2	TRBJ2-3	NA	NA	CATSERRSTDTQYF	TGTGCCACCTCAGAGAGAAGGAGCACAGATACGCAGTATTTT
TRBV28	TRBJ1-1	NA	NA	CASNYRDGEAFF	TGTGCCAGCAACTACCGTGACGGTGAAGCTTTCTTT
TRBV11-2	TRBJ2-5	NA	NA	CASSLWQGRETQYF	TGTGCCAGCAGCTTATGGCAGGGGCGAGAGACCCAGTACTTC
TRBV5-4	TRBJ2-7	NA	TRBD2	CASRLTGTRTGEQYF	TGTGCCAGCAGACTTACGGGGACTAGGACGGGCGAGCAGTACTTC
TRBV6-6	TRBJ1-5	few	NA	CASSRTDSNQPQHF	TGTGCCAGCAGTCGGACAGATAGCAATCAGCCCCAGCATTTT
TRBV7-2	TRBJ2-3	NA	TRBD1	CASSSGQDTDTQYF	TGTGCCAGCAGCTCGGGACAGGACACAGATACGCAGTATTTT
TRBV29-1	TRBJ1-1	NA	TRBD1	CSVERTGGMPFF	TGCAGCGTTGAGAGGACAGGGGGTATGCCTTTCTTT
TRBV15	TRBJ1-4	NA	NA	CATSRGEGENNNEKLFF	TGTGCCACCAGCAGAGGGGAGGGGGAAAATAATAATGAAAAACTGTTTTTT